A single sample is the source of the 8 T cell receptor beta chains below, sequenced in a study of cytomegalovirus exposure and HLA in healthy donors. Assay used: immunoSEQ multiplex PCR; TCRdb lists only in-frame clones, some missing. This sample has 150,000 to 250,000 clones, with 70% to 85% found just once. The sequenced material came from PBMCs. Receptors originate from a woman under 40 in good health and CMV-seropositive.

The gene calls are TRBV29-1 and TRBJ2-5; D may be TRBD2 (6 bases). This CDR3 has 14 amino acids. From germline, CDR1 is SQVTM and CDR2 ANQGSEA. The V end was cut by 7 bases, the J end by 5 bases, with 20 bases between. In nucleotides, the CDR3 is TGCAGCGCCCAGACTAGGATAGCCGATGAGACCCAGTACTTC. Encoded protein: CSAQTRIADETQYF.

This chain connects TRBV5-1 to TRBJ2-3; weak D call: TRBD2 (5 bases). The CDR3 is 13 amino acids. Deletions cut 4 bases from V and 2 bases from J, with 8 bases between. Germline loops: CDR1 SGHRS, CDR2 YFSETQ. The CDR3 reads CASSRESTDTQYF. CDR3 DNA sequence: TGCGCCAGCAGCAGGGAGTCCACAGATACGCAGTATTTT.

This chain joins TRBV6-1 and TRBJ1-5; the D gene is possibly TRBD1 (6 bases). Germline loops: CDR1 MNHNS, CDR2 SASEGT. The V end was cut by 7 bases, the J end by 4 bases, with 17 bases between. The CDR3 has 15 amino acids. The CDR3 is CASTSKTGPNQPQHF. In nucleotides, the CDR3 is TGTGCCAGCACCTCGAAGACAGGCCCTAATCAGCCCCAGCATTTT.

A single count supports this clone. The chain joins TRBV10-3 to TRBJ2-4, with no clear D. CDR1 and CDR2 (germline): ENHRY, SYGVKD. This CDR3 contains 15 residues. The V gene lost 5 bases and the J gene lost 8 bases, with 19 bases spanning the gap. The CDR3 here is CAISPRGPPSDIQYF. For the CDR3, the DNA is TGTGCCATCAGTCCCCGTGGGCCGCCCTCGGACATTCAGTACTTC.

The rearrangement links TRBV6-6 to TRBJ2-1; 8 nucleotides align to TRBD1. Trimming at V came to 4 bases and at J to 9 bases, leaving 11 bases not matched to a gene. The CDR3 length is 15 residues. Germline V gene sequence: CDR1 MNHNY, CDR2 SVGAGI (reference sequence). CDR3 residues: CASSSQGADNSEQFF. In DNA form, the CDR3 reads TGTGCCAGCAGTTCCCAGGGGGCGGACAATAGTGAGCAGTTCTTC.

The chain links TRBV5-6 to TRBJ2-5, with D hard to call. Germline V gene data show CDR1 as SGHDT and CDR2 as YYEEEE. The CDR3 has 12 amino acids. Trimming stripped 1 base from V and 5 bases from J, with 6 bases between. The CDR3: CASSLYEETQYF. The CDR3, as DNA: TGTGCCAGCAGCTTGTACGAGGAGACCCAGTACTTC. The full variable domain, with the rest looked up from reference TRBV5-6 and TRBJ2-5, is DAGVTQSPTHLIKTRGQQVTLRCSPKSGHDTVSWYQQALGQGPQFIFQYYEEEERQRGNFPDRFSGHQFPNYSSELNVNALLLGDSALYLCASSLYEETQYFGPGTRLLVL.

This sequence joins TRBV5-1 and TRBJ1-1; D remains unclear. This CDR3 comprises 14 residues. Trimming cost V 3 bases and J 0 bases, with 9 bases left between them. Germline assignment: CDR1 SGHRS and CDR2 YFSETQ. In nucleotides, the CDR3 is TGCGCCAGCAGCTCTACCCTCATGAACACTGAAGCTTTCTTT. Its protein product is CASSSTLMNTEAFF.

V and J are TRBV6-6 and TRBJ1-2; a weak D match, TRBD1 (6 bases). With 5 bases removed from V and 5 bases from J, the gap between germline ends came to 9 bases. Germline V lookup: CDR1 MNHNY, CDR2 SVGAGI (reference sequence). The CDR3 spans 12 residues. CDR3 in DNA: TGTGCCAGCAGTCGGACAGATTATGGCTACACCTTC. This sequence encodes CASSRTDYGYTF.